This record looks at one T cell receptor beta chain sequence and its context. Per germline, CDR1 MNHEY and CDR2 SVGEGT. The CDR3 is 13 amino acids. Trimming pared 7 bases from V and 8 bases from J, leaving 12 bases between. Graves' hyperthyroidism was deemed stable given no ophthalmopathy progression within 18 months. The data were obtained in a study of T cells in Graves' hyperthyroidism and ophthalmopathy. TCR beta CDR3 regions were amplified from RNA. An initial round of RT-PCR targeting the TCR CDR3 relied on the HTBI primer set. TCRdb redid the calling of the multiplex PCR reads with MiXCR, one entry per CDR3 protein. The top ten hold around 19% of the sample, which has 500,000 to 600,000 distinct CDR3 sequences, 16% seen once.

The sequenced sample consisted of blood. The chain employs TRBV6-2 or TRBV6-3 and TRBJ1-6; no clear D. The source of this sequence is a young woman with Graves' hyperthyroidism. CDR3 sequence: CASTPGAYSPLHF. For the CDR3, the DNA is TGTGCCAGCACCCCCGGCGCCTATTCACCCCTCCACTTT.